Below, 9 T cell receptor beta chains from the same sample are listed, as sequenced in a study of T cell responses to AZD1222 COVID-19 vaccine. The method was immunoSEQ multiplex PCR; TCRdb's version includes in-frame clones alone and lacks a portion of them. This sample yields hundreds of thousands of clones, of which 93% are seen a single time; over 0.95% belongs to the top ten. The specimen comprised peripheral blood, sampled on day 0 of MenACWY control vaccination. These receptors came from an adult in good health.

This sequence joins TRBV27 and TRBJ2-7; 7 nucleotides agree with TRBD1. Germline-derived CDR1 and CDR2 are MNHEY and SMNVEV (reference sequence). The V gene end was trimmed by 6 bases and the J gene end by 9 bases; junction bases not matched to a gene: 14. The CDR3 contains 14 residues. CDR3 coding DNA: TGTGCCAGCAGCGCAGGGTTCAGAGGGGGCGTGCAGTACTTC. Protein: CASSAGFRGGVQYF.

Concerning this clone itself: Other DNA sequences in this sample translate to the same CDR3. This chain links TRBV27 with TRBJ1-2, with a weak D call TRBD1 (6 bases). This CDR3 contains 13 residues. V lost 2 bases and J 2 bases, leaving 6 bases between the germline ends. Germline V gene data show CDR1 as MNHEY and CDR2 as SMNVEV (reference sequence). In DNA form, the CDR3 reads TGTGCCAGCAGTTTACAGGGGAACTATGGCTACACCTTC. Translation gives CASSLQGNYGYTF.

J is TRBJ1-5 and V is TRBV5-1; possible D gene TRBD1, 6 bases. The CDR3 covers 14 residues. Trimming took 4 bases from V and 4 from J, leaving 12 bases between them. Looked up from germline, CDR1 is SGHRS and CDR2 is YFSETQ. The CDR3 reads CASSLTTGNQPQHF. CDR3 sequence (DNA): TGCGCCAGCAGCCTAACCACAGGGAATCAGCCCCAGCATTTT.

The CDR3 coding sequence is TGCGCCAGCAGCCCCGGACAGGGGTCATTCACAGATACGCAGTATTTT. Translation gives CASSPGQGSFTDTQYF. The chain carries TRBV5-1 and TRBJ2-3; 9 bases fit TRBD1. Germline values: CDR1 SGHRS, CDR2 YFSETQ. The CDR3 spans 16 residues. V was pared by 4 bases and J by 2 bases, with 8 bases of the junction left unmatched. Supplemented by reference TRBV5-1 and TRBJ2-3, the full variable domain reads KAGVTQTPRYLIKTRGQQVTLSCSPISGHRSVSWYQQTPGQGLQFLFEYFSETQRNKGNFPGRFSGRQFSNSRSEMNVSTLELGDSALYLCASSPGQGSFTDTQYFGPGTRLTVL.

The chain recombines TRBV2 with TRBJ1-5; D not resolved. The V gene's germline CDR1 is SNHLY and CDR2 FYNNEI. V shed 1 base and J shed 3 bases, with 7 bases lying between them. The CDR3 has 14 residues. Here the CDR3 reads CASSEEYINQPQHF. The CDR3 nucleotides read TGTGCCAGCAGTGAAGAGTATATCAATCAGCCCCAGCATTTT. Full variable domain (missing parts from reference TRBV2 and TRBJ1-5): EPEVTQTPSHQVTQMGQEVILRCVPISNHLYFYWYRQILGQKVEFLVSFYNNEISEKSEIFDDQFSVERPDGSNFTLKIRSTKLEDSAMYFCASSEEYINQPQHFGDGTRLSIL.

This clone was counted a single time. The rearrangement uses TRBV15 and TRBJ1-2; 8 bases are a match to TRBD1. CDR1 and CDR2 (germline): LNHNV, YYDKDF (reference sequence). This CDR3 contains 17 residues. With V trimmed by 0 bases and J by 4 bases, 10 bases remained unmatched. The CDR3 reads CATSRDPRQGSVYGYTF. CDR3 nucleotide sequence: TGTGCCACCAGCAGAGATCCCCGACAGGGGAGTGTCTATGGCTACACCTTC.

The chain has TRBV10-3 and TRBJ1-2; no clear D. The germline V gene encodes CDR1 ENHRY and CDR2 SYGVKD. This CDR3 is 14 amino acids long. V gave up 3 bases and J gave up 8 bases, with 16 bases separating them. The CDR3 spells CAISDEPKRGGYTF. The CDR3 DNA follows: TGTGCCATCAGTGATGAGCCCAAGCGAGGAGGCTACACCTTC.

This clone is a singleton in its sample. The V call is TRBV6-6, the J call TRBJ2-1; TRBD2 matches 11 bases. V was clipped by 5 bases and J by 3 bases; unmatched bases: 6. The germline CDR1 and CDR2 sequences are MNHNY and SVGAGI (reference sequence). The CDR3 covers 16 residues. The CDR3 sequence: CASSRSGTSGYNEQFF. The CDR3 DNA reads TGTGCCAGCAGTCGATCCGGGACTAGCGGCTACAATGAGCAGTTCTTC.

The chain links TRBV9 to TRBJ1-1; 8 bases agree with TRBD1. The CDR3 consists of 15 residues. Germline V gene data show CDR1 as SGDLS and CDR2 as YYNGEE. Unmatched junction bases numbered 10, after V lost 3 bases and J lost 6 bases. CDR3: CASSGRQGRTAEAFF. As DNA, the CDR3 is TGTGCCAGCAGCGGGAGACAGGGGAGGACCGCTGAAGCTTTCTTT.